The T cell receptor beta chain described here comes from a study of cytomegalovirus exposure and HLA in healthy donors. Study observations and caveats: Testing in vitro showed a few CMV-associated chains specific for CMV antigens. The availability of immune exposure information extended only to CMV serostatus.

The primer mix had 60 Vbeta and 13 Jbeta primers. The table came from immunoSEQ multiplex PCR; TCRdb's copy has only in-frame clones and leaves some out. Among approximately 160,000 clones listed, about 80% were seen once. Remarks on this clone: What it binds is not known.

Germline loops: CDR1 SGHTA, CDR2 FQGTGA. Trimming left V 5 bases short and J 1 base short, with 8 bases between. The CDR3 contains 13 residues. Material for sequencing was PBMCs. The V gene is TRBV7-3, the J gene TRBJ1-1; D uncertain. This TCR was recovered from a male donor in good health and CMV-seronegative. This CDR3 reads CASSTNTNTEAFF. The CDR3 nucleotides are TGTGCCAGCAGCACCAACACGAACACTGAAGCTTTCTTT.